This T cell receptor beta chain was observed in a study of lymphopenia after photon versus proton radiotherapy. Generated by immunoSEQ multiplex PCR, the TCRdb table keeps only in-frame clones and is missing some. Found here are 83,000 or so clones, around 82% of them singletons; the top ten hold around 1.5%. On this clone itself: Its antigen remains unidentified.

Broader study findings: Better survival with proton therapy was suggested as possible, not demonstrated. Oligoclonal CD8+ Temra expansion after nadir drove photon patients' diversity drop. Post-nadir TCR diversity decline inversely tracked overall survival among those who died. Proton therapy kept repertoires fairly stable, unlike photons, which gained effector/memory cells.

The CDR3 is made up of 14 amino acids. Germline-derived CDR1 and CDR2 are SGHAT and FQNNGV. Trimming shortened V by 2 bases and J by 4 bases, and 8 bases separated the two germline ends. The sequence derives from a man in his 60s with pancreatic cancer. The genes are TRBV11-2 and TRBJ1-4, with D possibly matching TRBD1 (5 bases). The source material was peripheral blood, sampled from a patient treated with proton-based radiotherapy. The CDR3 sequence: CASSLSGNNEKLFF. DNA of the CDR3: TGTGCCAGCAGCTTATCAGGGAATAATGAAAAACTGTTTTTT.